This is a list of T cell receptor beta chains from one sample in a study of cytomegalovirus exposure and HLA in healthy donors. The protocol was immunoSEQ multiplex PCR, while the TCRdb copy is restricted to in-frame clones and leaves out a portion. The table lists approximately 97,000 clones, roughly 95% of them singletons. The sample taken for sequencing was PBMCs. These receptors all stem from a woman aged 18-29 years in good health and CMV-seronegative. The CDR3 runs from the conserved cysteine through the conserved F or W. D genes are given only for firm matches. The size entry is marked missing in some rows and otherwise reads once, few, many or a size class.

>TRBV13|TRBJ2-1|.|TRBD2
CASSLPAGGGVNEQFF
TGTGCCAGCAGCCTCCCAGCGGGAGGGGGGGTCAATGAGCAGTTCTTC
>TRBV7-9|TRBJ1-1|.|.
CASSLVGGEAFF
TGTGCCAGCAGCTTAGTTGGGGGGGAAGCTTTCTTT
>TRBV14|TRBJ1-6|.|TRBD1
CASSRRQGGSPLHF
TGTGCCAGCAGCCGCCGGCAGGGGGGTTCACCCCTCCACTTT
>TRBV7-9|TRBJ1-1|.|TRBD1
CASSRVGTGGVEAFF
TGTGCCAGCAGCCGTGTGGGGACAGGTGGAGTAGAAGCTTTCTTT
>TRBV19|TRBJ1-5|once|.
CASRRDNLVNQPQHF
TGTGCCAGTAGGCGCGACAATCTTGTCAATCAGCCCCAGCATTTT
>TRBV11-3|TRBJ1-1|.|TRBD1
CASSFSGTANTEAFF
TGTGCCAGCAGCTTCTCCGGGACAGCGAACACTGAAGCTTTCTTT
>TRBV9|TRBJ1-1|.|.
CASSRQGINTEAFF
TGTGCCAGCAGCCGTCAGGGGATAAACACTGAAGCTTTCTTT
>TRBV27|TRBJ1-2|.|.
CASRSGSGYGYTF
TGTGCCAGCAGGTCTGGATCAGGGTATGGCTACACCTTC
>TRBV13|TRBJ1-2|.|TRBD1
CASSLGPGGGYTF
TGTGCCAGCAGCTTAGGCCCAGGGGGCGGCTACACCTTC
>TRBV6-1|TRBJ2-7|.|.
CASTSVAEVSYEQYF
TGTGCCAGCACTTCGGTGGCAGAGGTTTCCTACGAGCAGTACTTC
>TRBV13|TRBJ2-1|.|TRBD2
CASSLAGLAGAGREQFF
TGTGCCAGCAGCCTTGCGGGACTAGCGGGGGCTGGGCGTGAGCAGTTCTTC
>TRBV5-1|TRBJ2-5|.|.
CASSTGKGETQYF
TGCGCCAGCTCAACAGGAAAGGGAGAGACCCAGTACTTC
>TRBV7-9|TRBJ1-2|.|.
CASSLSAIPGYGYTF
TGTGCCAGCAGCTTAAGCGCGATCCCGGGGTATGGCTACACCTTC
>TRBV6-5|TRBJ1-2|.|TRBD1
CASRLGQGPYGYTF
TGTGCCAGCAGGCTCGGACAGGGACCCTATGGCTACACCTTC
>TRBV6-1|TRBJ2-2|.|.
CASSEAVQGTGELFF
TGTGCCAGCAGTGAAGCGGTCCAGGGAACCGGGGAGCTGTTTTTT
>TRBV5-4|TRBJ1-6|.|TRBD1
CASTQGVGNSPLHF
TGTGCCAGCACACAGGGGGTGGGCAATTCACCCCTCCACTTT
>TRBV2|TRBJ2-7|.|TRBD1
CASSQGGRFSYEQYF
TGTGCCAGCAGTCAAGGGGGCCGCTTCTCCTACGAGCAGTACTTC